This is a list of T cell receptor beta chains from one sample in a study of T cell clonotyping in hematopoietic cell transplantation. Produced via immunoSEQ multiplex PCR; TCRdb's table is partial and in-frame only. The profile shows 9,000 to 13,000 clones, about nine tenths of them singletons. This sample comprised PBMCs, obtained 180 days after allogeneic stem cell transplant. All receptors derive from a male patient in his sixties who had an allogeneic stem cell transplant from an unrelated donor, so the T cells may come from the graft donor. Some clones in this sample may be carry-over from other donors' samples. Both conserved end residues are part of each CDR3. A D gene is named only where the DNA matches it firmly. Clone size, where shown, is once, few, many, or a class for clones that have expanded.

cdr3_aa | cdr3_nt | j_call | v_call | clone_size | d_call
CASSIDGAGELFF | TGTGCCAGTAGTATAGATGGAGCCGGGGAGCTGTTTTTT | TRBJ2-2 | TRBV19 | NA | NA
CASSLGTGNQPQHF | TGTGCCAGTAGTCTCGGGACAGGGAATCAGCCCCAGCATTTT | TRBJ1-5 | TRBV19 | NA | TRBD1
CASQLGGEAYNEQFF | TGTGCCAGCCAATTGGGGGGAGAGGCCTACAATGAGCAGTTCTTC | TRBJ2-1 | TRBV19 | NA | NA
CASSYPGTGVPEAFF | TGTGCCAGCAGTTACCCAGGGACAGGGGTCCCTGAAGCTTTCTTT | TRBJ1-1 | TRBV6-6 | NA | TRBD1
CATAGGLADYNEQFF | TGTGCCACGGCCGGGGGACTAGCGGACTACAATGAGCAGTTCTTC | TRBJ2-1 | TRBV19 | NA | TRBD2
CASRGEGNQPQHF | TGTGCCAGCAGGGGGGAGGGTAATCAGCCCCAGCATTTT | TRBJ1-5 | TRBV2 | NA | NA
CASSLGQDNQPQHF | TGTGCCAGCAGTTTAGGACAGGACAATCAGCCCCAGCATTTT | TRBJ1-5 | TRBV28 | NA | TRBD1
CASSLEGAQPQHF | TGTGCCAGCAGCTTGGAGGGGGCTCAGCCCCAGCATTTT | TRBJ1-5 | TRBV5-4 | once | TRBD1
CASSSGQGASNYGYTF | TGTGCCAGCAGCTCGGGACAGGGGGCGTCTAACTATGGCTACACCTTC | TRBJ1-2 | TRBV5-4 | few | TRBD1
CASSVSGKGINEQFF | TGTGCCAGCAGCGTATCGGGCAAAGGGATCAATGAGCAGTTCTTC | TRBJ2-1 | TRBV9 | NA | NA
CASSHGQVTNYGYTF | TGTGCCAGCAGTCACGGTCAGGTGACTAACTATGGCTACACCTTC | TRBJ1-2 | TRBV2 | once | NA
CASEQGNQPQHF | TGTGCCAGTGAACAGGGTAATCAGCCCCAGCATTTT | TRBJ1-5 | TRBV19 | few | NA
CSVEESSGNTEAFF | TGCAGCGTTGAAGAATCGTCCGGGAACACTGAAGCTTTCTTT | TRBJ1-1 | TRBV29-1 | NA | NA
CASSLTGSYEQYF | TGTGCCAGCAGCTTAACCGGTTCCTACGAGCAGTACTTC | TRBJ2-7 | TRBV5-4 | NA | NA
CASSQVPWTERPQYF | TGTGCCAGCAGCCAAGTTCCGTGGACGGAGAGACCCCAGTACTTC | TRBJ2-5 | TRBV14 | NA | NA
CSVVWTVDTQYF | TGCAGCGTTGTGTGGACAGTCGATACGCAGTATTTT | TRBJ2-3 | TRBV29-1 | NA | NA
CASSYDQDQPQHF | TGTGCCAGCAGTTACGATCAGGATCAGCCCCAGCATTTT | TRBJ1-5 | TRBV6-5 | NA | NA
CASSKRRGGLLSGANVLTF | TGTGCCAGCAGCAAGCGACGAGGGGGGCTTTTATCTGGGGCCAACGTCCTGACTTTC | TRBJ2-6 | TRBV21-1 | few | NA
CASSIFHVTGARSGANVLTF | TGTGCCAGTAGTATATTTCATGTGACCGGGGCGCGCTCTGGGGCCAACGTCCTGACTTTC | TRBJ2-6 | TRBV19 | NA | NA
CASSLSSYNSPLHF | TGTGCCAGTAGTTTAAGCTCCTATAATTCACCCCTCCACTTT | TRBJ1-6 | TRBV19 | NA | NA
CASSLSHGDEQFF | TGTGCCAGCAGCTTAAGCCACGGGGATGAGCAGTTCTTC | TRBJ2-1 | TRBV7-3 | NA | NA
CASIAGGVETQYF | TGTGCCAGCATTGCGGGGGGAGTTGAGACCCAGTACTTC | TRBJ2-5 | TRBV7-8 | NA | TRBD2
CAISELPGTGGGKETQYF | TGTGCCATCAGTGAGCTACCCGGGACAGGGGGCGGAAAGGAGACCCAGTACTTC | TRBJ2-5 | TRBV10-3 | large | TRBD1
CATSSSLSGLPYGYTF | TGTGCCACCAGCAGCTCGCTGTCAGGGCTCCCCTATGGCTACACCTTC | TRBJ1-2 | TRBV15 | NA | NA
CASSRDRVDYGYTF | TGTGCCAGTAGCCGGGACAGGGTGGACTATGGCTACACCTTC | TRBJ1-2 | TRBV19 | NA | TRBD1
CASSQESTTNEKLFF | TGCGCCAGCAGCCAAGAATCTACAACTAATGAAAAACTGTTTTTT | TRBJ1-4 | TRBV4-3 | NA | NA
CASSQRGDYNSPLHF | TGTGCCAGCAGCCAGAGAGGGGACTATAATTCACCCCTCCACTTT | TRBJ1-6 | TRBV7-8 | NA | NA
CASSDRGNTEAFF | TGTGCCAGCAGTGACCGAGGGAACACTGAAGCTTTCTTT | TRBJ1-1 | TRBV25-1 | NA | NA
CSVEGSNSGGLYF | TGCAGCGTTGAAGGGTCCAACAGCGGGGGGCTGTATTTT | TRBJ2-3 | TRBV29-1 | NA | TRBD2
CASTLGPRSYEQYF | TGTGCCAGCACCTTAGGCCCGCGGTCCTACGAGCAGTACTTC | TRBJ2-7 | TRBV7-9 | NA | NA
CASSATPGLDTQYF | TGTGCCAGCAGCGCAACCCCAGGGTTAGATACGCAGTATTTT | TRBJ2-3 | TRBV9 | NA | NA
CATTRGGNQPQHF | TGTGCCACCACTCGGGGGGGGAATCAGCCCCAGCATTTT | TRBJ1-5 | TRBV6-6 | NA | NA
CASSEGLGGSEQYF | TGTGCCAGCAGTGAAGGGCTCGGAGGATCCGAGCAGTACTTC | TRBJ2-7 | TRBV6-1 | once | NA
CASSQDRVGTEQYF | TGTGCCAGCAGCCAAGACCGAGTGGGGACCGAGCAGTACTTC | TRBJ2-7 | TRBV14 | NA | NA
CASRDDSLKPSYNSPLHF | TGTGCCAGCAGGGACGACAGCCTCAAGCCCTCCTATAATTCACCCCTCCACTTT | TRBJ1-6 | TRBV2 | NA | NA
CASSELSSYNSPLHF | TGTGCCAGCAGTGAACTGAGCTCCTATAATTCACCCCTCCACTTT | TRBJ1-6 | TRBV6-1 | NA | NA
CASSLGVGHTGELFF | TGTGCCAGCAGCTTGGGGGTGGGACACACCGGGGAGCTGTTTTTT | TRBJ2-2 | TRBV5-6 | NA | NA
CASSPSGNTEAFF | TGTGCCAGCAGTCCATCAGGGAACACTGAAGCTTTCTTT | TRBJ1-1 | TRBV6-5 | few | NA
CASSFRGMYNSPLHF | TGTGCCAGCAGCTTCCGGGGAATGTATAATTCACCCCTCCACTTT | TRBJ1-6 | TRBV13 | NA | NA
CASSDWIGPTARPLHF | TGTGCCAGCAGTGATTGGATAGGACCCACTGCGCGTCCCCTCCACTTT | TRBJ1-6 | TRBV2 | NA | NA
CASGTGNGYTF | TGTGCCAGCGGCACAGGGAATGGCTACACCTTC | TRBJ1-2 | TRBV7-9 | NA | NA
CASSEVSYTEAFF | TGTGCCAGCAGTGAGGTGTCGTACACTGAAGCTTTCTTT | TRBJ1-1 | TRBV6-1 | large | NA
CASAPWGPTEAFF | TGTGCCAGCGCCCCCTGGGGTCCCACTGAAGCTTTCTTT | TRBJ1-1 | TRBV7-3 | few | NA
CASSLGDRRSQETQYF | TGCGCCAGCAGCTTGGGGGACAGGAGAAGCCAAGAGACCCAGTACTTC | TRBJ2-5 | TRBV5-1 | NA | TRBD1
CASSQIRPDYRGNYGYTF | TGTGCCAGCAGCCAAATCAGGCCGGATTATCGTGGAAACTATGGCTACACCTTC | TRBJ1-2 | TRBV4-2 | NA | NA
CASSLNRQPNYGYTF | TGTGCCAGCAGCTTGAACCGACAGCCGAACTATGGCTACACCTTC | TRBJ1-2 | TRBV11-3 | NA | NA